Shown below are 25 T cell receptor beta chains from a single sample sequenced in a study of blood T cells in healthy people across ages. Through a sample-barcoded 5' primer and a J-beta primer mix, a second PCR was run for about 6 to 12 cycles. TCRdb passed the 5' RACE reads through MiXCR, listing each CDR3 protein once. The table includes 700,000 to 850,000 distinct CDR3 sequences, around 36% detected once. Material for sequencing was blood. The receptors here all came from a man in his late teens or twenties in good health.

This clonotype was counted between two and nine times. The gene calls are TRBV7-2 and TRBJ2-7, with 11 bases lining up with TRBD2. J was trimmed by 7 bases and V by 10 bases; bases with no gene match: 15. The CDR3 has 15 amino acids. In germline, CDR1 is SGHTA, CDR2 FQGNSA. The CDR3 region is CATKLAGGAYNEQYF. The DNA for the CDR3 is TGTGCCACCAAGCTAGCGGGGGGCGCATACAATGAGCAGTACTTC.

This clonotype came up many times. The chain couples TRBV11-1 to TRBJ2-3, with D unresolved. V lost 3 bases and J lost 6, with 10 bases in between. The germline gives CDR1 SGHAT, CDR2 FQDESV (reference sequence). This CDR3 has 13 amino acids. The CDR3 loop reads CASSLGRVDTQYF. CDR3 nucleotides: TGTGCCAGCAGCTTGGGAAGGGTGGATACGCAGTATTTT.

V usage is TRBV20-1 and J usage is TRBJ2-5; the D gene is possibly TRBD2 (5 bases). This CDR3 is 14 amino acids long. Germline loops: CDR1 DFQATT, CDR2 SNEGSKA (reference sequence). The V end lost 0 bases, the J end lost 2 bases, and 10 bases lay between the germline ends. The CDR3 DNA follows: TGCAGTGCTAGAGATGCGGGTGGGCAAGAGACCCAGTACTTC. Its protein is CSARDAGGQETQYF.

This chain uses TRBV19 with TRBJ2-6; D remains unclear. The CDR3 is 16 residues long. The germline CDR1 and CDR2 sequences are LNHDA and SQIVND (reference sequence). Deletions cut 6 bases from V and 0 bases from J, with 12 bases between. In DNA, the CDR3 is TGTGCCAGTAGGGGGTCAGCCACCTCTGGGGCCAACGTCCTGACTTTC. It encodes CASRGSATSGANVLTF.

The rearrangement uses TRBV20-1 and TRBJ1-5; unclear D gene. Trimming took 1 base from V and 4 from J, leaving 11 bases between them. This CDR3 has 14 residues. Germline CDR1 DFQATT, CDR2 SNEGSKA (reference sequence). The CDR3 nucleotides are TGCAGTGCTAGAGTGCCTGATTTAAATCAGCCCCAGCATTTT. The encoded protein is CSARVPDLNQPQHF.

The chain couples TRBV20-1 to TRBJ2-3, with 9 positions matching TRBD1. V trimming: 3 bases; J trimming: 3 bases; junction bases outside the gene matches: 10. Germline lookup yields CDR1 DFQATT and CDR2 SNEGSKA (reference sequence). The CDR3 is made up of 16 amino acids. CDR3 sequence: CSASYRDRVLTDTQYF. CDR3 DNA: TGCAGTGCTAGCTACCGGGACAGGGTTTTAACAGATACGCAGTATTTT.

The chain joins TRBV6-2 or TRBV6-3 to TRBJ1-1; D unresolved. Per the germline V gene, CDR1 is MNHEY and CDR2 is SVGEGT. V lost 6 bases and J 0 bases, leaving 11 bases between the germline ends. The length of the CDR3 is 14 residues. DNA of the CDR3: TGTGCCAGCAGGTTAGGTGGGATGAACACTGAAGCTTTCTTT. It specifies CASRLGGMNTEAFF.

The V and J genes are TRBV4-1 and TRBJ1-4; D remains ambiguous. CDR1 is MGHRA and CDR2 is YSYEKL in the germline V gene. The CDR3 sequence is 17 residues long. V was pared by 1 base and J by 0 bases, with 12 bases between. The CDR3 coding sequence is TGCGCCAGCAGCCAAGGTGGAGTGGGGTCAACTAATGAAAAACTGTTTTTT. Its translation is CASSQGGVGSTNEKLFF.

The genes are TRBV5-6 and TRBJ2-7, with TRBD2 matching 7 bases. Near its end, the DNA agrees better with TRBJ2-5, so the J call may be wrong. The CDR3 runs to 17 residues. Germline-derived CDR1 and CDR2 are SGHDT and YYEEEE. CDR3: CASSWGGFSTVQETQYF. The DNA of the CDR3 is TGTGCCAGCAGCTGGGGGGGTTTCTCGACGGTTCAAGAGACCCAGTACTTC.

The chain uses TRBV20-1 and TRBJ1-1; D call uncertain. V was pared by 1 base and J by 3 bases, with 6 bases between. Germline assignment: CDR1 DFQATT and CDR2 SNEGSKA (reference sequence). This CDR3 comprises 12 residues. The CDR3 is CSARVQYTEAFF. The CDR3 coding sequence is TGCAGTGCTAGAGTTCAGTACACTGAAGCTTTCTTT.

The chain joins TRBV29-1 to TRBJ2-1; D not resolved. Per germline, CDR1 SQVTM and CDR2 ANQGSEA. V was trimmed by 4 bases and J by 5 bases, leaving 9 bases between them. This CDR3 has 12 residues. CDR3 sequence: CSVGVRHNEQFF. The CDR3 nucleotides are TGCAGCGTTGGCGTCCGACACAATGAGCAGTTCTTC.

With respect to this clonotype: Being one base from a much bigger clone, this may be a read error. This rearrangement joins TRBV9 to TRBJ2-1; 7 bases align to TRBD1. There are 14 residues in the CDR3. Germline values: CDR1 SGDLS, CDR2 YYNGEE. The junction had 13 bases not matched to a gene; V was cut back by 6 bases and J by 10 bases. The DNA for the CDR3 is TGTGCCAGCAATGGACAGGAACACTCCTACGAGCAGTTCTTC. Protein sequence: CASNGQEHSYEQFF.

This clonotype appeared a single time. This chain links TRBV12-3 or TRBV12-4 with TRBJ1-1; D might be TRBD1 (6 bases). This CDR3 is 14 amino acids long. V lost 4 bases and J 5 bases, leaving 14 bases between the germline ends. DNA for the CDR3: TGTGCCAGCAGTTCGACAGGCCGGATAACTGAAGCTTTCTTT. Translating it yields CASSSTGRITEAFF.

The gene calls are TRBV20-1 and TRBJ2-5, with D possibly matching TRBD2 (6 bases). This CDR3 is built from 14 residues. V shed 3 bases and J shed 11 bases, with 22 bases lying between them. Germline V CDR1 and CDR2: DFQATT, SNEGSKA (reference sequence). The CDR3 bases are TGCAGTGCTAGCGGACCCGGGACTTCGATGAAGCAGTACTTC. Protein sequence: CSASGPGTSMKQYF.

The genes are TRBV20-1 and TRBJ2-5; D not certain. Germline V lookup: CDR1 DFQATT, CDR2 SNEGSKA (reference sequence). V was cut by 0 bases and J by 11 bases, with 16 bases left in between. The length of the CDR3 is 13 residues. CDR3 amino acids: CSARDSHNNEQYF. Here the CDR3 DNA reads TGCAGTGCTAGAGATAGCCACAACAATGAGCAGTACTTC.

A few counts support this clonotype. This chain links TRBV4-3 with TRBJ1-4, with TRBD1 matching 7 bases. CDR1 LGHNA and CDR2 YSLEER come from the germline V gene. Trimming at V came to 3 bases and at J to 11 bases, leaving 15 bases not matched to a gene. The CDR3 totals 16 residues. CDR3: CASSHGPGGEDGKLFF. As DNA, the CDR3 is TGCGCCAGCAGCCATGGACCAGGGGGGGAAGATGGGAAACTGTTTTTT.

The rearrangement joins TRBV19 to TRBJ2-5; 7 bases match TRBD1. Germline V gives CDR1 LNHDA, CDR2 SQIVND (reference sequence). The CDR3 consists of 14 residues. V lost 8 bases, J lost 11 bases, and 17 bases stayed unmatched. CDR3 DNA: TGTGCCAGTTCCGGGACAGTATCCTACAATGAGCAGTACTTC. Protein sequence: CASSGTVSYNEQYF.

The V and J genes are TRBV5-1 and TRBJ2-7; D uncertain. Looked up from germline, CDR1 is SGHRS and CDR2 is YFSETQ. The CDR3 totals 14 residues. Trimming left V 0 bases short and J 1 base short, with 8 bases between. The CDR3 bases are TGCGCCAGCAGCTTGGACGGACGATCCTACGAGCAGTACTTC. Its translation: CASSLDGRSYEQYF.

There are many counts of this clonotype. The chain has TRBV27 and TRBJ2-3; 8 bases agree with TRBD1. The junction had 5 bases not matched to a gene; V was cut back by 5 bases and J by 1 base. This CDR3 region has 15 residues. The germline V gene encodes CDR1 MNHEY and CDR2 SMNVEV (reference sequence). The CDR3 protein is CASSPRTGRTDTQYF. Here the CDR3 DNA reads TGTGCCAGCAGTCCCCGGACAGGGCGCACAGATACGCAGTATTTT.

The chain has TRBV6-6 and TRBJ1-5; D gene ambiguous. This CDR3 spans 12 amino acids. Trimming removed 7 bases at V and 1 base at J, with 5 bases between. The germline CDR1 and CDR2 sequences are MNHNY and SVGAGI (reference sequence). CDR3 nucleotides: TGTGCCAGCACCGAGAGCAATCAGCCCCAGCATTTT. Its translation: CASTESNQPQHF.

This clonotype was seen a single time. The chain has TRBV6-6 and TRBJ1-3; D uncertain. Trimming shortened V by 6 bases and J by 4 bases, and 16 bases separated the two germline ends. The CDR3 spans 15 residues. CDR1 is MNHNY and CDR2 is SVGAGI in the germline V gene (reference sequence). The CDR3 nucleotides are TGTGCCAGCAGACAAAATCTAAACCGGGGAAACACCATATATTTT. Its translation is CASRQNLNRGNTIYF.

This chain links TRBV20-1 with TRBJ2-5, with 8 bases that match TRBD2. V dropped 2 bases and J dropped 0; count of bases not matched to a gene: 8. CDR3 size: 16 residues. Germline lookup yields CDR1 DFQATT and CDR2 SNEGSKA (reference sequence). The CDR3 protein is CSARLVASGYQETQYF. The CDR3 coding sequence is TGCAGTGCTAGACTGGTCGCTAGCGGGTACCAAGAGACCCAGTACTTC.

This clonotype was seen repeatedly, ten times or more. V usage is TRBV5-1 and J usage is TRBJ2-7; tentative D call: TRBD1 (6 bases). CDR1 SGHRS and CDR2 YFSETQ come from the germline V gene. The CDR3 spans 13 residues. Trimming took 0 bases from V and 6 from J, leaving 10 bases between them. DNA of the CDR3: TGCGCCAGCAGCTTGGAAGGCAGGGGCGAGCAGTACTTC. Residues: CASSLEGRGEQYF.

V gene TRBV10-1 combines with J gene TRBJ1-5, with D perhaps matching TRBD1 (6 bases). The CDR3 runs to 15 residues. Trimming pared 6 bases from V and 6 bases from J, leaving 18 bases between. Germline values: CDR1 WNHNN, CDR2 SYGVQD (reference sequence). The CDR3 nucleotides read TGCGCCAGCAGGAGAGGGGGGGCGTTGACTCAGCCCCAGCATTTT. Residues: CASRRGGALTQPQHF.

This clonotype was counted a few times. The chain links TRBV4-2 to TRBJ2-1; D perhaps matches TRBD1 (6 bases). The CDR3 totals 15 residues. CDR1 is LGHNA and CDR2 is YNFKEQ in the germline V gene. Trimming pared 2 bases from V and 2 bases from J, leaving 10 bases between. The CDR3 nucleotides are TGTGCCAGCAGCCAACGAGGGGGACCCTACAATGAGCAGTTCTTC. Translating gives CASSQRGGPYNEQFF.